The source of this T cell receptor beta chain is a study of T cell responses to AZD1222 COVID-19 vaccine. Note on this clone: What it binds is unknown.

Germline lookup yields CDR1 MGHRA and CDR2 YSYEKL. The junction had 10 bases not matched to a gene; V was cut back by 0 bases and J by 7 bases. The CDR3 is 17 amino acids. The table came from immunoSEQ multiplex PCR; TCRdb's copy has only in-frame clones and leaves some out. Altogether about 61,000 clones are present, about 81% being singletons, with the ten largest covering 26%. The study, taken as a whole, reports: A mostly white British donor set with more females was recruited, and clonal diversity was possibly underestimated. Spike-specific TCRs gained breadth and depth after people received two AZD1222 doses.

Sequences were derived from peripheral blood, sampled 28 days after the second AZD1222 dose. This receptor was taken from an adult who received the AZD1222 COVID-19 vaccine. The gene calls are TRBV4-1 and TRBJ2-7, with 12 bases lining up with TRBD2. CDR3 sequence: CASSQDIPPGLAGEQYF. For the CDR3, the DNA is TGCGCCAGCAGCCAAGATATTCCACCGGGACTAGCGGGTGAGCAGTACTTC.